Sequencing of this T cell receptor beta chain was carried out in a study of cytomegalovirus exposure and HLA in healthy donors. Measured with immunoSEQ multiplex PCR; TCRdb has only the in-frame clones, and not every one. The table lists just under 75,000 clones, 94% of them singletons. V was pared by 4 bases and J by 4 bases, with 10 bases of the junction left unmatched. The V gene's germline CDR1 is LGHNA and CDR2 YSLEER. The CDR3 sequence is 16 residues long. The chain has TRBV4-3 and TRBJ2-1; 7 bases match TRBD2. Sequenced input: PBMCs. The receptor's source is a woman aged 18-29 years in good health and CMV-seropositive. The CDR3 coding sequence is TGCGCCAGCAGCCGCCACCTAGCGGAGGAGTACAATGAGCAGTTCTTC. Protein: CASSRHLAEEYNEQFF.